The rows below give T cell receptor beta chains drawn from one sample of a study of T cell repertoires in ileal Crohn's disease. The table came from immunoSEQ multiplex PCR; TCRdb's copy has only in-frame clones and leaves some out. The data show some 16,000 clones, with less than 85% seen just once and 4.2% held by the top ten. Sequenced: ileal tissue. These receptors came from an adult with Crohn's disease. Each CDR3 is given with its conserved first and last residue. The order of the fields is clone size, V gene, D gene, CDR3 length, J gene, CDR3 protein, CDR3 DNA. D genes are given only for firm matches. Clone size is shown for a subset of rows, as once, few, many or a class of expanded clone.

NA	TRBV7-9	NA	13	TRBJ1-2	CASSLAGGYGYTF	TGTGCCAGCAGCTTAGCGGGGGGGTATGGCTACACCTTC
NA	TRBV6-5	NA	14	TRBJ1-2	CASRTDGKRAGYTF	TGTGCCAGCAGGACTGACGGGAAGAGGGCTGGCTACACCTTC
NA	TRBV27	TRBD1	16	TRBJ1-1	CASSFGQAVAETEAFF	TGTGCCAGCAGTTTTGGACAGGCTGTGGCGGAAACTGAAGCTTTCTTT
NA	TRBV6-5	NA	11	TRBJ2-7	CASRQGLEQYF	TGTGCCAGCAGACAGGGCCTTGAGCAGTACTTC
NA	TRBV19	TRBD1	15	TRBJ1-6	CASLPRTGYNSPLHF	TGTGCCAGTCTTCCCCGGACAGGGTACAATTCACCCCTCCACTTT
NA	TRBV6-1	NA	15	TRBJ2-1	CASSESGDNQGEQFF	TGTGCCAGCAGTGAATCCGGGGACAACCAAGGTGAGCAGTTCTTC
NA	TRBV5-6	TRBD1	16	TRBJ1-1	CASSLGQGRFGTEAFF	TGTGCCAGCAGCCTTGGACAGGGTAGATTCGGCACTGAAGCTTTCTTT
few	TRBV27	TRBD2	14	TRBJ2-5	CASSLVGGSETQYF	TGTGCCAGCAGTTTAGTGGGGGGGTCAGAGACCCAGTACTTC
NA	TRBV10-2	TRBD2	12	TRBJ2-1	CASSSSGYEQFF	TGCGCCAGCTCTTCTAGCGGGTATGAGCAGTTCTTC
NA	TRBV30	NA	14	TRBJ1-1	CAWSVPGFFTEAFF	TGTGCCTGGAGTGTCCCGGGGTTTTTCACTGAAGCTTTCTTT
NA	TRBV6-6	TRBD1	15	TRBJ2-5	CASSRAGGYQETQYF	TGTGCCAGCAGTCGGGCAGGGGGCTATCAAGAGACCCAGTACTTC
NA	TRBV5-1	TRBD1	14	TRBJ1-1	CASSANTGGGEAFF	TGCGCCAGCAGCGCCAATACAGGGGGTGGTGAAGCTTTCTTT
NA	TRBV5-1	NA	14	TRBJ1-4	CASSVVAGNEKLFF	TGCGCCAGCAGCGTCGTGGCAGGGAATGAAAAACTGTTTTTT
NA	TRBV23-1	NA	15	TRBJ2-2	CASSREARDTGELFF	TGCGCCAGCAGTCGAGAGGCCCGCGACACCGGGGAGCTGTTTTTT
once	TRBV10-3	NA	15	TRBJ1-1	CAISVRGDMNTEAFF	TGTGCCATCAGTGTCAGGGGCGACATGAACACTGAAGCTTTCTTT
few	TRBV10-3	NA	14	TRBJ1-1	CAISARGGNTEAFF	TGTGCCATCAGTGCCAGGGGCGGGAACACTGAAGCTTTCTTT
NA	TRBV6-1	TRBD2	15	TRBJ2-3	CASKRLAGVTDTQYF	TGTGCCAGCAAAAGACTAGCGGGGGTGACAGATACGCAGTATTTT
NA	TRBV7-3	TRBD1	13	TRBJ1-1	CASSLEGAGEAFF	TGTGCCAGCAGCCTCGAGGGGGCTGGGGAAGCTTTCTTT
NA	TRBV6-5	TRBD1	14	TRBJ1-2	CASNLRQGANGYTF	TGTGCCAGCAACCTTCGACAGGGGGCAAATGGCTACACCTTC
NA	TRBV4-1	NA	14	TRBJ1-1	CASSPGGVDTEAFF	TGCGCCAGCAGCCCCGGGGGGGTCGACACTGAAGCTTTCTTT
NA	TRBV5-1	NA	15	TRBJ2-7	CASSPTRDNSYEQYF	TGCGCCAGCAGCCCTACCCGGGACAACTCCTACGAGCAGTACTTC
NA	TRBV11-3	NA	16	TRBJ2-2	CASSFETGSHTGELFF	TGTGCCAGCAGCTTTGAAACAGGGTCGCACACCGGGGAGCTGTTTTTT
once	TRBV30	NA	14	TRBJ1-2	CAWSYLTGNYGYTF	TGTGCCTGGAGTTACTTAACAGGAAACTATGGCTACACCTTC
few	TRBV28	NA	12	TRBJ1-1	CASRQGGTEAFF	TGTGCCAGCAGACAGGGAGGGACTGAAGCTTTCTTT
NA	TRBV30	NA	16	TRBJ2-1	CAWSVSLLSSYNEQFF	TGTGCCTGGAGTGTAAGTCTACTGAGTTCCTACAATGAGCAGTTCTTC
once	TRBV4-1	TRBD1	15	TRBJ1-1	CASSQLQGAPTETFF	TGCGCCAGCAGCCAGTTACAGGGGGCGCCGACCGAAACTTTCTTT
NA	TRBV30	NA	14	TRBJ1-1	CAWSSEGKRTEAFF	TGTGCCTGGAGTTCGGAGGGGAAGCGGACTGAAGCTTTCTTT
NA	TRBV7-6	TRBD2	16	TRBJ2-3	CASSLGSGGAADTQYF	TGTGCCAGCAGCCTAGGGAGCGGGGGGGCGGCAGATACGCAGTATTTT
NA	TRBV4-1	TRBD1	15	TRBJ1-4	CASSTLRGNNEKLFF	TGCGCCAGCAGCACGCTCAGGGGGAATAATGAAAAACTGTTTTTT
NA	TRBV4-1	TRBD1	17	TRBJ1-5	CASSQVGTGQYPQPQHF	TGCGCCAGCAGCCAAGTGGGGACAGGGCAATACCCCCAGCCCCAGCATTTT
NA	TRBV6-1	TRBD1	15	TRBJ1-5	CASTRDRVENQPQHF	TGTGCCAGCACCCGAGACAGGGTAGAGAATCAGCCCCAGCATTTT
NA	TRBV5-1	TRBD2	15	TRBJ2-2	CASSLVLAGSGELFF	TGCGCCAGCAGCTTGGTTCTAGCGGGGTCCGGGGAGCTGTTTTTT
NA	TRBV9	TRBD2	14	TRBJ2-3	CASSRGGGPDTQYF	TGTGCCAGCAGCCGCGGGGGGGGGCCAGATACGCAGTATTTT
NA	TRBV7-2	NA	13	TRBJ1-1	CASSVWQGREAFF	TGTGCCAGCAGCGTCTGGCAGGGGAGAGAAGCTTTCTTT
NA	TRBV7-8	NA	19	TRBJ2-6	CASSLMLPGHISGANVLTF	TGTGCCAGCAGCTTAATGTTACCGGGACACATCTCTGGGGCCAACGTCCTGACTTTC
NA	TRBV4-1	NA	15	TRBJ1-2	CASSQDQTGGYGYTF	TGCGCCAGCAGCCAAGATCAGACGGGAGGCTATGGCTACACCTTC
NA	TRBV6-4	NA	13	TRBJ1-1	CASSEQPGTEAFF	TGTGCCAGCAGTGAACAGCCGGGGACTGAAGCTTTCTTT
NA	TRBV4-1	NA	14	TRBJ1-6	CASSPREKTSPLHF	TGCGCCAGCAGCCCGAGGGAGAAGACTTCACCCCTCCACTTT
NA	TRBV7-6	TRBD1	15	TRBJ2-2	CASSPGQGNTGELFF	TGTGCCAGCAGCCCGGGACAGGGGAACACCGGGGAGCTGTTTTTT
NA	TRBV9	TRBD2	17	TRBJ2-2	CASSPFGGLAGAGELFF	TGTGCCAGCAGCCCCTTTGGGGGGCTAGCGGGAGCCGGGGAGCTGTTTTTT
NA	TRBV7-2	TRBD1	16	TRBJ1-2	CASSSNAGTGGWGYTF	TGTGCCAGCAGCTCTAACGCCGGGACAGGGGGCTGGGGCTACACCTTC
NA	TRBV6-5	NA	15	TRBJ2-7	CASRPRTEPSYEQYF	TGTGCCAGCAGGCCCCGGACAGAACCCTCCTACGAGCAGTACTTC
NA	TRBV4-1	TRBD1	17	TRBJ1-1	CASSPWTGEVWNTEAFF	TGCGCCAGCAGCCCATGGACAGGGGAGGTGTGGAACACTGAAGCTTTCTTT
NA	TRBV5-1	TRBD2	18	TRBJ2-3	CASSLVASGGRSADTQYF	TGCGCCAGCAGCTTGGTCGCTAGCGGGGGGAGGTCGGCAGATACGCAGTATTTT
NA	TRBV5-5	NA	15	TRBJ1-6	CASSPLMAENSPLHF	TGTGCCAGCAGCCCCCTGATGGCGGAGAATTCACCCCTCCACTTT
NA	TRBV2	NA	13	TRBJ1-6	CASLQEYNSPLHF	TGTGCCAGCCTACAGGAGTATAATTCACCCCTCCACTTT
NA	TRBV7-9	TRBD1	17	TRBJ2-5	CASSEQGVGWYQETQYF	TGTGCCAGCAGCGAGCAGGGGGTTGGATGGTACCAAGAGACCCAGTACTTC
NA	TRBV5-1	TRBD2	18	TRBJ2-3	CASSLGPSGGAGTDTQYF	TGCGCCAGCAGCTTGGGGCCTAGCGGGGGGGCCGGCACAGATACGCAGTATTTT
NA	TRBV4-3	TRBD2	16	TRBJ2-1	CASSQDSGLAYNEQFF	TGCGCCAGCAGCCAAGATTCGGGACTAGCTTACAATGAGCAGTTCTTC
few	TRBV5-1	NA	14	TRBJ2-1	CASSLELAARGQFF	TGCGCCAGCAGCTTGGAGCTAGCGGCCAGGGGGCAGTTCTTC
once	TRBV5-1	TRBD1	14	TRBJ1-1	CASSLAAGGTEAFF	TGCGCCAGCAGCTTGGCGGCAGGGGGAACTGAAGCTTTCTTT
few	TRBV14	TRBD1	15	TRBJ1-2	CASSQKGQGDYGYTF	TGTGCCAGCAGCCAAAAGGGACAGGGCGACTATGGCTACACCTTC